This entry describes one TCR beta chain. This sample was taken from a study of blood T cell repertoires in COVID-19. The protocol was immunoSEQ multiplex PCR, while the TCRdb copy is restricted to in-frame clones and leaves out a portion. Counted here are 29,000 or so clones, approximately 90% occurring once; the ten biggest clones make up 10%. Trimming pared 2 bases from V and 0 bases from J, leaving 20 bases between. CDR3 length: 18 residues. Germline CDR1 MNHEY, CDR2 SMNVEV (reference sequence). The V and J genes are TRBV27 and TRBJ2-7; D may be TRBD2 (5 bases). This receptor was taken from a man in his sixties with acute or convalescent COVID-19. What was sequenced was peripheral blood. The CDR3 nucleotides read TGTGCCAGCAGTTTACGTCGCGGGTTGGGTAGTTTCTCCTACGAGCAGTACTTC. Translated, it gives CASSLRRGLGSFSYEQYF.